These 6 T cell receptor beta chains were all obtained from the same sample, sequenced in a study of T-cell reconstitution after alpha-beta-depleted transplantation in children. TCRbeta library preparation incorporated unique molecular identifiers. TCRdb re-derived calls from the PCR reads in MiXCR, one entry per CDR3 protein. Of around 440,000 distinct CDR3 sequences in the sample, roughly 10% were seen once. The material was PBMCs, obtained before TCRalphabeta/CD19-depleted stem cell transplant. These receptors came from a child aged 2-15 years with inherited bone marrow failure, due to receive a stem cell transplant.

This clonotype was picked up many times. The chain uses TRBV20-1 and TRBJ2-3; D is ambiguous. Trimming pared 3 bases from V and 4 bases from J, leaving 14 bases between. The CDR3 extends over 14 amino acids. Germline CDR1 is DFQATT and CDR2 is SNEGSKA (reference sequence). In DNA form, the CDR3 reads TGCAGTGCTAGCCGCACCCAGGCCCCAGATACGCAGTATTTT. Protein product: CSASRTQAPDTQYF.

This clonotype came up many times. The gene calls are TRBV20-1 and TRBJ2-3, with a tentative D call TRBD2 (6 bases). Trimming pared 2 bases from V and 2 bases from J, leaving 8 bases between. CDR1 is DFQATT, CDR2 SNEGSKA, per germline (reference sequence). This CDR3 region has 13 residues. For the CDR3, the DNA is TGCAGTGCTAGACCGGGACTCACAGATACGCAGTATTTT. The encoded protein is CSARPGLTDTQYF.

This clonotype was recorded at least ten times. The gene calls are TRBV19 and TRBJ1-1, with 7 bases matching TRBD1. The trim removed 3 bases at V and 0 bases at J, leaving 4 bases unmatched. This CDR3 spans 15 amino acids. The germline V gene encodes CDR1 LNHDA and CDR2 SQIVND (reference sequence). The CDR3 region is CASSILGQVNTEAFF. In DNA form, the CDR3 reads TGTGCCAGTAGTATCCTCGGACAGGTGAACACTGAAGCTTTCTTT.

Concerning this clonotype: This may be a read error: a much more frequent sequence differs by one nucleotide. The V and J genes are TRBV7-9 and TRBJ2-3; D might be TRBD2 (6 bases). V lost 5 bases, J lost 2 bases, and 14 bases lay in between. Germline lookup yields CDR1 SEHNR and CDR2 FQNEAQ (reference sequence). This CDR3 spans 15 amino acids. The CDR3 loop reads CASSGRDSVTDTQYF. CDR3 nucleotide sequence: TGTGCCAGCAGCGGACGGGACTCTGTCACAGATACGCAGTATTTT.

The table lists this clonotype with many counts. The chain joins TRBV13 to TRBJ1-4, with D unresolved. CDR1 and CDR2 (germline): PRHDT, FYEKMQ (reference sequence). V gave up 4 bases and J gave up 10 bases, with 13 bases separating them. The CDR3 has 13 residues. The CDR3 protein is CASSSSRASKLFF. For the CDR3, the DNA is TGTGCCAGCAGCTCCTCTAGGGCATCAAAACTGTTTTTT.

This clonotype was observed many times. The J gene is TRBJ2-1, the V gene TRBV11-1, with 10 nucleotides matching TRBD2. CDR1 and CDR2 (germline): SGHAT, FQDESV (reference sequence). The ends lost 5 bases at V and 1 base at J; junction bases unmatched: 17. This CDR3 region has 20 residues. DNA for the CDR3: TGTGCCAGCAGCCCGGTTATAGCGGGAGGATCGGCCAGTTCCTACAATGAGCAGTTCTTC. Protein: CASSPVIAGGSASSYNEQFF.